The rows below give T cell receptor beta chains drawn from one sample of a study of cytomegalovirus exposure and HLA in healthy donors. Data came from immunoSEQ multiplex PCR; TCRdb stores just in-frame clones and leaves some out. The sample lists around 110,000 clones; approximately 9.4% were seen once. The specimen was PBMCs. All receptors derive from a man aged 25 to 45 in good health and CMV-seronegative. Each CDR3 is given with its conserved first and last residue. D genes are given only for firm matches. Expanded clones get a size class; other rows say once, few or many, or leave the size out.

D: TRBD2
length: 15
size: .
J: TRBJ2-7
V: TRBV11-2
DNA: TGTGCCAGCAGCCCAGGACTAGCGGACACCTACGAGCAGTACTTC
CDR3: CASSPGLADTYEQYF

D: TRBD1
length: 15
size: .
J: TRBJ2-7
V: TRBV5-4
DNA: TGTGCCAGCAGCAACCGGGACAGGGTTTCCCACGAGCAGTACTTC
CDR3: CASSNRDRVSHEQYF

D: .
length: 14
size: few
J: TRBJ1-1
V: TRBV30
DNA: TGTGCCTGGAGAGGGGTCCTCGGGAACACTGAAGCTTTCTTT
CDR3: CAWRGVLGNTEAFF

D: .
length: 17
size: .
J: TRBJ2-1
V: TRBV6-1
DNA: TGTGCCAGCAGTGAAGGGAGGGAGCCTACAGGATACAATGAGCAGTTCTTC
CDR3: CASSEGREPTGYNEQFF

D: .
length: 13
size: .
J: TRBJ1-2
V: TRBV10-2
DNA: TGCGCCAGCAGCTCCACGGGGGTCTATGGCTACACCTTC
CDR3: CASSSTGVYGYTF

D: .
length: 16
size: .
J: TRBJ2-6
V: TRBV5-1
DNA: TGCGCCAGCAGCTTGCATTCAGGGACTGGGGCCAACGTCCTGACTTTC
CDR3: CASSLHSGTGANVLTF

D: TRBD1
length: 16
size: few
J: TRBJ2-5
V: TRBV5-1
DNA: TGCGCCAGCAGCGGACAACGAGGGACAGTCCAAGAGACCCAGTACTTC
CDR3: CASSGQRGTVQETQYF

D: .
length: 13
size: .
J: TRBJ1-4
V: TRBV21-1
DNA: TGTGCCAGCGGCAGGGCTTCAAATGAAAAACTGTTTTTT
CDR3: CASGRASNEKLFF

D: .
length: 15
size: .
J: TRBJ2-5
V: TRBV28
DNA: TGTGCCAGCAGTTTACCCCTGGGCAGGGTGAAGACCCAGTACTTC
CDR3: CASSLPLGRVKTQYF

D: .
length: 15
size: .
J: TRBJ1-5
V: TRBV10-1
DNA: TGCGCCAGCAGCATCGCACAGCGGGACAATCAGCCCCAGCATTTT
CDR3: CASSIAQRDNQPQHF

D: .
length: 11
size: .
J: TRBJ1-6
V: TRBV6-5
DNA: TGTGCCAGCAGTGATCAGCGGGCCCTCCACTTT
CDR3: CASSDQRALHF

D: .
length: 13
size: .
J: TRBJ1-1
V: TRBV15
DNA: TGTGCCACCAGCAGAGAGGTGGAGAGTGAAGCTTTCTTT
CDR3: CATSREVESEAFF

D: .
length: 14
size: .
J: TRBJ1-1
V: TRBV5-1
DNA: TGCGCCAGCAGCGTACAGATCGCGAACACTGAAGCTTTCTTT
CDR3: CASSVQIANTEAFF

D: .
length: 14
size: few
J: TRBJ2-5
V: TRBV6-6
DNA: TGTGCCAGCAGTCCAGGGACAAGGGATGAGACCCAGTACTTC
CDR3: CASSPGTRDETQYF

D: .
length: 14
size: few
J: TRBJ2-1
V: TRBV5-4
DNA: TGTGCCAGCAGGATAATCGGGGGATACAATGAGCAGTTCTTC
CDR3: CASRIIGGYNEQFF

D: .
length: 13
size: .
J: TRBJ1-1
V: TRBV18
DNA: TGTGCCAGCTCACCGGGACAGAACACTGAAGCTTTCTTT
CDR3: CASSPGQNTEAFF

D: .
length: 14
size: few
J: TRBJ2-7
V: TRBV5-1
DNA: TGCGCCAGCAGCTGGGACAATCTCTCCTACGAGCAGTACTTC
CDR3: CASSWDNLSYEQYF

D: TRBD1
length: 14
size: few
J: TRBJ2-7
V: TRBV5-6
DNA: TGTGCCAGCAGCTTGGGGGACAGGGCCTACGAGCAGTACTTC
CDR3: CASSLGDRAYEQYF

D: .
length: 16
size: few
J: TRBJ2-3
V: TRBV1
DNA: TGCACCAGCAGCCAAATGACAGGAACTAGCACAGATACGCAGTATTTT
CDR3: CTSSQMTGTSTDTQYF

D: .
length: 14
size: few
J: TRBJ1-2
V: TRBV18
DNA: TGTGCCAGCTCACCTATCCCCACGGACTATGGCTACACCTTC
CDR3: CASSPIPTDYGYTF

D: .
length: 13
size: .
J: TRBJ2-2
V: TRBV27
DNA: TGTGCCAGCAGTTTTTCAGGGAACGGGGAGCTGTTTTTT
CDR3: CASSFSGNGELFF

D: .
length: 16
size: .
J: TRBJ2-2
V: TRBV7-2
DNA: TGTGCCAGCAGCTTAGAGGTCAGGATGATAACCGGGGAGCTGTTTTTT
CDR3: CASSLEVRMITGELFF

D: .
length: 16
size: few
J: TRBJ1-5
V: TRBV5-1
DNA: TGCGCCAGCAGCGCAGGGACGGACTATAGCAATCAGCCCCAGCATTTT
CDR3: CASSAGTDYSNQPQHF

D: TRBD1
length: 14
size: .
J: TRBJ2-7
V: TRBV6-5
DNA: TGTGCCAGCAGTTACCGGGACAGGACCTACGAGCAGTACTTC
CDR3: CASSYRDRTYEQYF

D: TRBD2
length: 16
size: few
J: TRBJ2-1
V: TRBV4-2
DNA: TGTGCCAGCAGCCAAGAACTAGCGGGAGCCTACAATGAGCAGTTCTTC
CDR3: CASSQELAGAYNEQFF

D: TRBD2
length: 18
size: .
J: TRBJ2-3
V: TRBV9
DNA: TGTGCCAGCAGCGTAGGTATTACTAGCGGGGGACCCACAGATACGCAGTATTTT
CDR3: CASSVGITSGGPTDTQYF

D: TRBD2
length: 18
size: few
J: TRBJ2-3
V: TRBV5-1
DNA: TGCGCCAGCAGCTTGGGCCCTAGCGGGGGGGCAAGCACAGATACGCAGTATTTT
CDR3: CASSLGPSGGASTDTQYF

D: TRBD1
length: 16
size: .
J: TRBJ2-2
V: TRBV5-1
DNA: TGCGCCAGCAGCTTGGACAGGACAGGGGGTGCCGGGGAGCTGTTTTTT
CDR3: CASSLDRTGGAGELFF

D: TRBD2
length: 15
size: few
J: TRBJ2-1
V: TRBV18
DNA: TGTGCCAGCTCACCAGCCGTCGCCGGGGGGAATGAGCAGTTCTTC
CDR3: CASSPAVAGGNEQFF

D: TRBD1
length: 14
size: few
J: TRBJ2-7
V: TRBV5-1
DNA: TGCGCCAGCAGCTTGGCCACAGGGGAGAACGAGCAGTACTTC
CDR3: CASSLATGENEQYF

D: TRBD1
length: 16
size: few
J: TRBJ1-2
V: TRBV4-3
DNA: TGCGCCAGCAGCCAGGCTCTCGCAGGGGGCGCGTATGGCTACACCTTC
CDR3: CASSQALAGGAYGYTF

D: TRBD1
length: 13
size: few
J: TRBJ2-7
V: TRBV2
DNA: TGTGCCAGCGGGACAGGTCGGTTCGTTCAGCAGTACTTC
CDR3: CASGTGRFVQQYF

D: TRBD1
length: 11
size: few
J: TRBJ2-1
V: TRBV6-1
DNA: TGTGCCAGCCAGGGGGCGAGTGAGCAGTTCTTC
CDR3: CASQGASEQFF

D: .
length: 13
size: few
J: TRBJ2-7
V: TRBV28
DNA: TGTGCCAGCAGTTGGAGACAGAAATACGAGCAGTACTTC
CDR3: CASSWRQKYEQYF

D: .
length: 14
size: few
J: TRBJ2-2
V: TRBV10-1
DNA: TGCGCCAGCAGTGTAGTACGGAACACCGGGGAGCTGTTTTTT
CDR3: CASSVVRNTGELFF

D: TRBD2
length: 16
size: few
J: TRBJ2-1
V: TRBV4-2
DNA: TGTGCCAGCAGCCCCCGGGAGGGCCACTCCTACAATGAGCAGTTCTTC
CDR3: CASSPREGHSYNEQFF

D: TRBD2
length: 15
size: few
J: TRBJ2-2
V: TRBV5-6
DNA: TGTGCCAGCAGCTTGGGGGCGGGAGTAGCCGGGGAGCTGTTTTTT
CDR3: CASSLGAGVAGELFF

D: TRBD2
length: 14
size: .
J: TRBJ2-3
V: TRBV28
DNA: TGTGCCACCAGACTAGCGGGGAGCACAGATACGCAGTATTTT
CDR3: CATRLAGSTDTQYF

D: .
length: 15
size: few
J: TRBJ2-7
V: TRBV30
DNA: TGTGCCTGGAGTGTGGGGGGGGCGACCTCCTACGAGCAGTACTTC
CDR3: CAWSVGGATSYEQYF

D: .
length: 13
size: .
J: TRBJ2-7
V: TRBV28
DNA: TGTGCCAGCGCCTTGGGGGGACCCTACGAGCAGTACTTC
CDR3: CASALGGPYEQYF

D: .
length: 14
size: .
J: TRBJ2-6
V: TRBV7-2
DNA: TGTGCCAGCAGCTACTACTCTGGGGCCAACGTCCTGACTTTC
CDR3: CASSYYSGANVLTF

D: .
length: 14
size: .
J: TRBJ2-1
V: TRBV10-3
DNA: TGTGCCAGCACCGGGCAAGGGGTTTACAATGAGCAGTTCTTC
CDR3: CASTGQGVYNEQFF

D: .
length: 13
size: .
J: TRBJ2-7
V: TRBV10-3
DNA: TGTGCCATCAGTGAGACAGGGACCTACGAGCAGTACTTC
CDR3: CAISETGTYEQYF

D: TRBD2
length: 15
size: .
J: TRBJ2-7
V: TRBV6-5
DNA: TGTGCCAGCACCGGGCGGTCCGGGGGGGCTCACGAGCAGTACTTC
CDR3: CASTGRSGGAHEQYF

D: .
length: 19
size: few
J: TRBJ2-7
V: TRBV5-6
DNA: TGTGCCAGCAGCAGGCCTTTGAGGGACTTGGGGTCGGGGAAATACGAGCAGTACTTC
CDR3: CASSRPLRDLGSGKYEQYF

D: TRBD1
length: 15
size: few
J: TRBJ1-2
V: TRBV4-3
DNA: TGCGCCAGCAGCCAAAACCCCGGGACAGACTATGGCTACACCTTC
CDR3: CASSQNPGTDYGYTF

D: .
length: 13
size: .
J: TRBJ2-1
V: TRBV9
DNA: TGTGCCAGCAGCGTAGGGCAGTACAATGAGCAGTTCTTC
CDR3: CASSVGQYNEQFF

D: TRBD2
length: 14
size: few
J: TRBJ2-7
V: TRBV18
DNA: TGTGCCAGCTCACTAAGCGGGAGGGCCTACGAGCAGTACTTC
CDR3: CASSLSGRAYEQYF

D: TRBD1
length: 12
size: few
J: TRBJ1-4
V: TRBV5-4
DNA: TGTGCCAGCAGCCGAGGGGGCGAAAAACTGTTTTTT
CDR3: CASSRGGEKLFF

D: TRBD1
length: 17
size: few
J: TRBJ1-2
V: TRBV19
DNA: TGTGCCAGTAGTATAGATGGGACAGGGGGCTTAAAGTATGGCTACACCTTC
CDR3: CASSIDGTGGLKYGYTF

D: TRBD1
length: 13
size: few
J: TRBJ2-7
V: TRBV25-1
DNA: TGTGCCAGCAGAAGACAGGGGTTTAGGGAGCAGTACTTC
CDR3: CASRRQGFREQYF

D: .
length: 15
size: .
J: TRBJ1-4
V: TRBV6-1
DNA: TGTGCCAGCAGGGACTATTTTGGAGGGAATGAAAAACTGTTTTTT
CDR3: CASRDYFGGNEKLFF

D: .
length: 14
size: few
J: TRBJ2-2
V: TRBV7-2
DNA: TGTGCCAGCAGCTTGGGGGGACGGTACGGGGAGCTGTTTTTT
CDR3: CASSLGGRYGELFF

D: .
length: 14
size: few
J: TRBJ2-3
V: TRBV19
DNA: TGTGCCAGTAGTATCGGGACTAGCACAGATACGCAGTATTTT
CDR3: CASSIGTSTDTQYF